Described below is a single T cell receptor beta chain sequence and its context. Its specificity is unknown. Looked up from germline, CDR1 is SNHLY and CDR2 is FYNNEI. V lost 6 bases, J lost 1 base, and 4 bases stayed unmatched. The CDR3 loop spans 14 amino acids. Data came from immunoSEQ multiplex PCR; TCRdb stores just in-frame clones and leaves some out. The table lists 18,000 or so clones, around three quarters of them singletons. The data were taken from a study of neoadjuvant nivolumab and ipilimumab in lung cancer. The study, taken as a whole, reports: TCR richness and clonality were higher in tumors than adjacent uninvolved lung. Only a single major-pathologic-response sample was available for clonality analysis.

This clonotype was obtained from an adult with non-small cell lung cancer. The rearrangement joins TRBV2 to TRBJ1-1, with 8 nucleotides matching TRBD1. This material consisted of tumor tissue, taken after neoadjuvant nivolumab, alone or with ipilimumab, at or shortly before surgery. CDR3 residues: CASSLDRGNTEAFF. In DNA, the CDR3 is TGTGCCAGCAGCCTTGACAGGGGGAACACTGAAGCTTTCTTT.